The present TCR beta chain was sequenced within a study of OX40 agonist ivuxolimab in advanced cancers. Study-level points and caveats: Low normalized clonal expansion also occurred in some nonresponding patients. At doses 0.1 to 3.0 mg/kg, CD4+ and CD8+ clones expanded.

V was pared by 7 bases and J by 0 bases, with 9 bases between. CDR1 and CDR2 (germline): MNHEY, SVGAGI. The CDR3 has 13 amino acids. TCRdb keeps only in-frame clones here, not all; method: immunoSEQ multiplex PCR. The sample gives some 52,000 clones, about 86% of which show up once; 6.7% is in the top ten. Concerning this clone itself: Its antigen is not known.

The clonotype comes from an adult with an advanced solid tumor such as melanoma, head and neck, liver or kidney cancer. This specimen was CD4+ or CD8+ T cells sorted from blood, taken in a trial of the OX40 agonist ivuxolimab. The chain uses TRBV6-5 and TRBJ1-2; unclear D gene. The CDR3 bases are TGTGCCAGCACCCCAGCCACTAACTATGGCTACACCTTC. As protein: CASTPATNYGYTF.